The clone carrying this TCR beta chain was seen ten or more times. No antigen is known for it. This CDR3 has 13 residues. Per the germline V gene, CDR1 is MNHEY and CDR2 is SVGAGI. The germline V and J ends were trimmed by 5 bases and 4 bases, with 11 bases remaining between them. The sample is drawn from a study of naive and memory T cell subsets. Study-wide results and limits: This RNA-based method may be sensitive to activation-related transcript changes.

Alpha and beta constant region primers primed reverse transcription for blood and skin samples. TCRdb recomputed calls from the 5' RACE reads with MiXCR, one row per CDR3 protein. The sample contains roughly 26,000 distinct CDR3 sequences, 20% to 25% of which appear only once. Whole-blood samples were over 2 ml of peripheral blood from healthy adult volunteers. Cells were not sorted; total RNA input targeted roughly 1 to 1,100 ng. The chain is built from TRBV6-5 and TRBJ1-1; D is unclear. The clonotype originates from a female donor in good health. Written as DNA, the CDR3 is TGTGCCAGCAGTCTGACGAGAGGCACTGAAGCTTTCTTT. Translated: CASSLTRGTEAFF.